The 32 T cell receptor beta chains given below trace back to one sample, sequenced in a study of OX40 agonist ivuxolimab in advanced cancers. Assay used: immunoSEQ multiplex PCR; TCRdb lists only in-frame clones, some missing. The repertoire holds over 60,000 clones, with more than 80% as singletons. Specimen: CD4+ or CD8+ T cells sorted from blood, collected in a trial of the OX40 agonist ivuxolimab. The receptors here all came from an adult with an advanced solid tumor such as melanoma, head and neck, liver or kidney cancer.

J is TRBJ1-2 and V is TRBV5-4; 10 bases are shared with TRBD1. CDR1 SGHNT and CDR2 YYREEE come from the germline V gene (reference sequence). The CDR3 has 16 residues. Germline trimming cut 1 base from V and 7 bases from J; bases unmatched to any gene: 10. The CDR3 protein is CASSLSGWDRGSGYTF. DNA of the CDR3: TGTGCCAGCAGCTTGAGTGGGTGGGACAGGGGCTCTGGCTACACCTTC.

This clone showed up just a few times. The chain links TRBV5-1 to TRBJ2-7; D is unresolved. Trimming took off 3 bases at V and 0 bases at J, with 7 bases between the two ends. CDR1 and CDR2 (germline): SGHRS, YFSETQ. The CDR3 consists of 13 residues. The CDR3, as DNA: TGCGCCAGCAGCTGGAGCAGCTCCTACGAGCAGTACTTC. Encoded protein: CASSWSSSYEQYF. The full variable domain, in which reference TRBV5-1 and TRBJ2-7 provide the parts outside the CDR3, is KAGVTQTPRYLIKTRGQQVTLSCSPISGHRSVSWYQQTPGQGLQFLFEYFSETQRNKGNFPGRFSGRQFSNSRSEMNVSTLELGDSALYLCASSWSSSYEQYFGPGTRLTVT.

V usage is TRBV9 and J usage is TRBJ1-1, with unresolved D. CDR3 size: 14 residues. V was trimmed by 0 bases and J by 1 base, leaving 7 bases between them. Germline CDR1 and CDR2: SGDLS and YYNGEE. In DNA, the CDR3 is TGTGCCAGCAGCGTAGAACCCAAGAACACTGAAGCTTTCTTT. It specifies CASSVEPKNTEAFF.

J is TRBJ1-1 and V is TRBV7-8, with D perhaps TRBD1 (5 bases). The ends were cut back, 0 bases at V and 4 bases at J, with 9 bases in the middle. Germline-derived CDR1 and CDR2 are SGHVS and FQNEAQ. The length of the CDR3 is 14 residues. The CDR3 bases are TGTGCCAGCAGCTTAGCGACTGGGGGCACTGAAGCTTTCTTT. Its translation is CASSLATGGTEAFF.

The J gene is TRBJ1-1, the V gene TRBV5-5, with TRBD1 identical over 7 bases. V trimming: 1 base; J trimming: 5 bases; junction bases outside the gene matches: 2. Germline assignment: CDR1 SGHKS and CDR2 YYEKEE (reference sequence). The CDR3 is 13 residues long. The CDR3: CASSLPGGTEAFF. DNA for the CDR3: TGTGCCAGCAGCTTGCCAGGGGGTACTGAAGCTTTCTTT.

CDR3 in amino acids: CASSLNSPLHF. The CDR3 DNA sequence: TGTGCCAGCAGCCTTAATTCACCCCTCCACTTT. The chain combines TRBV7-9 with TRBJ1-6; no definite D call. The germline V and J ends were trimmed by 5 bases and 6 bases, with 2 bases remaining between them. The CDR3 is 11 residues long. Germline values: CDR1 SEHNR, CDR2 FQNEAQ (reference sequence).

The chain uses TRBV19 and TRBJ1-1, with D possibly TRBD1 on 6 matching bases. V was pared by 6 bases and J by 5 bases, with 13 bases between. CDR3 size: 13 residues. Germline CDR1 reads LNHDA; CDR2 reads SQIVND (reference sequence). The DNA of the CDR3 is TGTGCCAGTAGCCTAGGGGGTAGAACTGAAGCTTTCTTT. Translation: CASSLGGRTEAFF.

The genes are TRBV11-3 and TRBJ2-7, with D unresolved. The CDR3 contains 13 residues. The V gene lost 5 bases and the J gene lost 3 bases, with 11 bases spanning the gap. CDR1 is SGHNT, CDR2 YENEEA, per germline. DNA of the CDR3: TGTGCCAGCAGCCAAGGAGTGGTCTACGAGCAGTACTTC. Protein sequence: CASSQGVVYEQYF. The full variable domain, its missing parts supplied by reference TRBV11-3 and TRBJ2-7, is EAGVVQSPRYKIIEKKQPVAFWCNPISGHNTLYWYLQNLGQGPELLIRYENEEAVDDSQLPKDRFSAERLKGVDSTLKIQPAELGDSAVYLCASSQGVVYEQYFGPGTRLTVT.

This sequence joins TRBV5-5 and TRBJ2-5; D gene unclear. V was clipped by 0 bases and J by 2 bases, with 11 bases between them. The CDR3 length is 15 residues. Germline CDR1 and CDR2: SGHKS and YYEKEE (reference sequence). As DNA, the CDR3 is TGTGCCAGCAGCTTGGTAGGAACAGCTCAAGAGACCCAGTACTTC. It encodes CASSLVGTAQETQYF.

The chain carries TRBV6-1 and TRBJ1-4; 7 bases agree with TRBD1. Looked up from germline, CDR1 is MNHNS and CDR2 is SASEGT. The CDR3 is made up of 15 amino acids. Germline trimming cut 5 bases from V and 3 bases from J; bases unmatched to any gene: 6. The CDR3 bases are TGTGCCAGCAGTCTCCTAGGGACAGCTAATGAAAAACTGTTTTTT. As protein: CASSLLGTANEKLFF.

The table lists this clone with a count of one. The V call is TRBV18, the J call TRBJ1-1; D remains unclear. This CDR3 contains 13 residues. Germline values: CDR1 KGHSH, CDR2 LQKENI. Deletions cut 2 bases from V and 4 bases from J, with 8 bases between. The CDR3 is CASSPGEGTEAFF. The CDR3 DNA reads TGTGCCAGCTCACCAGGGGAAGGCACTGAAGCTTTCTTT.

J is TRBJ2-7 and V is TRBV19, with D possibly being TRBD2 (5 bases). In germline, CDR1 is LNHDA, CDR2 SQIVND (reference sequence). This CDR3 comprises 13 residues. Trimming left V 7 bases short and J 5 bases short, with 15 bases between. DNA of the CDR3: TGTGCCAGTACCCCGGCGGGTGGCCACGAGCAGTACTTC. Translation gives CASTPAGGHEQYF. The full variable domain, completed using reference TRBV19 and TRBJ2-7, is DGGITQSPKYLFRKEGQNVTLSCEQNLNHDAMYWYRQDPGQGLRLIYYSQIVNDFQKGDIAEGYSVSREKKESFPLTVTSAQKNPTAFYLCASTPAGGHEQYFGPGTRLTVT.

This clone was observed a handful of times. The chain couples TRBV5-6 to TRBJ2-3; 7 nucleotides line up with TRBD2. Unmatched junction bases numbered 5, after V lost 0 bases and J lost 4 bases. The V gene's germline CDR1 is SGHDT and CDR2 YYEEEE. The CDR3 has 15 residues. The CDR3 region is CASSLASGLSDTQYF. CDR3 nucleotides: TGTGCCAGCAGCTTGGCCTCGGGACTATCAGATACGCAGTATTTT.

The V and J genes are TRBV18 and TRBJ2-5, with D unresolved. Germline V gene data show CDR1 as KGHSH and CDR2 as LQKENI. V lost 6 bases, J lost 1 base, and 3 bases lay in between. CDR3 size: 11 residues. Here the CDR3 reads CASSSQETQYF. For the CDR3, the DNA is TGTGCCAGCTCGTCCCAAGAGACCCAGTACTTC.

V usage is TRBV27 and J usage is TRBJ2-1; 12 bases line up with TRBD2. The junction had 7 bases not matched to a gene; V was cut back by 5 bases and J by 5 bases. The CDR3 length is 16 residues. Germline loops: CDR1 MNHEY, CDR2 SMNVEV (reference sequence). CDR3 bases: TGTGCCAGCAGTCCCTCGGGACTAGCGGGTAACAATGAGCAGTTCTTC. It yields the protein CASSPSGLAGNNEQFF.

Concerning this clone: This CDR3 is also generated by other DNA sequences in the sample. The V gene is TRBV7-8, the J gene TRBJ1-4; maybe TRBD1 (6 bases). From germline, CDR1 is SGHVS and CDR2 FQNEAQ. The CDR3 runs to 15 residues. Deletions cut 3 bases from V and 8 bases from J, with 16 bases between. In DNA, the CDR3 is TGTGCCAGCAGCTTGGGAGGGGACACCAACGAAAAACTGTTTTTT. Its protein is CASSLGGDTNEKLFF.

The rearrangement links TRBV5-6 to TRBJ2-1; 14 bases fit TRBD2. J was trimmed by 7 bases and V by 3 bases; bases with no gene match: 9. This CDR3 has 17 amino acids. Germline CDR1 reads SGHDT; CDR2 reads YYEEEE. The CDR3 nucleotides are TGTGCCAGCAGCTCCAGGGGACTAGCGGGAGCAGGAAATGAGCAGTTCTTC. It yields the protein CASSSRGLAGAGNEQFF.

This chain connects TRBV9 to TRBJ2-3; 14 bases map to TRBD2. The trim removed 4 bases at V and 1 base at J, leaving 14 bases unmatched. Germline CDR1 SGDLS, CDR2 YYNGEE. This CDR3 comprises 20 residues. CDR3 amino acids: CASSTGPGLAGDGGTDTQYF. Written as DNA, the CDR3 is TGTGCCAGCAGCACCGGGCCGGGACTAGCGGGAGATGGTGGCACAGATACGCAGTATTTT.

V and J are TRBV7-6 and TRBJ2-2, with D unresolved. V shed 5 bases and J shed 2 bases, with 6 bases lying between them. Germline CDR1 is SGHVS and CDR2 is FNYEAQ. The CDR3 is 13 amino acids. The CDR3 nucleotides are TGTGCCAGCAGCCGCCTTAACACCGGGGAGCTGTTTTTT. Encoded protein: CASSRLNTGELFF.

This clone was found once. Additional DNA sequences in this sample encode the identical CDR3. Written as DNA, the CDR3 is TGCGCCAGCAGCTTCCGACAGGGGCGGAATGAGCAGTTCTTC. This sequence encodes CASSFRQGRNEQFF. The chain has TRBV5-1 and TRBJ2-1, with 8 nucleotides matching TRBD1. The length of the CDR3 is 14 residues. V shed 2 bases and J 7 bases; nucleotides not matched to a gene: 5. CDR1 is SGHRS, CDR2 YFSETQ, per germline.

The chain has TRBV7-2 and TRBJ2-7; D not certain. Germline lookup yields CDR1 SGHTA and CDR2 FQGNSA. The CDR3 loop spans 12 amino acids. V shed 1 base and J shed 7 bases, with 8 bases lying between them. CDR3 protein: CASSLEFGEQYV. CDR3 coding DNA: TGTGCCAGCAGCTTAGAATTCGGTGAGCAGTACGTC.

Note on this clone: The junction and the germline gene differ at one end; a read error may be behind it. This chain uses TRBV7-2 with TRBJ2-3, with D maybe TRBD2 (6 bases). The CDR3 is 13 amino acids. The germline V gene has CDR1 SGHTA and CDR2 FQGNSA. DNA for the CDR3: TGTGCCAGCAGCTTAGCGCAAGGCATGGGGGGACATTTT. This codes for CASSLAQGMGGHF.

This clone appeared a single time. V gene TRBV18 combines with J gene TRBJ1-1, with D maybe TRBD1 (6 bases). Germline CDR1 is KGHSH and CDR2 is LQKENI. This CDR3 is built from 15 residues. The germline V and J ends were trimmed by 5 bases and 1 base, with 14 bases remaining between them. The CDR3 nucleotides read TGTGCCAGCTCATCCCTTCAGGGGAAGAACACTGAAGCTTTCTTT. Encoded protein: CASSSLQGKNTEAFF. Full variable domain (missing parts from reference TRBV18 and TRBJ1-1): NAGVMQNPRHLVRRRGQEARLRCSPMKGHSHVYWYRQLPEEGLKFMVYLQKENIIDESGMPKERFSAEFPKEGPSILRIQQVVRGDSAAYFCASSSLQGKNTEAFFGQGTRLTVV.

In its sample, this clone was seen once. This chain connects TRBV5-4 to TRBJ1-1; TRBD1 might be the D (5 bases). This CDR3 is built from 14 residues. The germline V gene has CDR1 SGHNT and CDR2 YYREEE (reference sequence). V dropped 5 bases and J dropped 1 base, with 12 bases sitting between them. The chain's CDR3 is CASSRGSGNTEAFF. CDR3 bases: TGTGCCAGCAGTAGGGGCTCGGGGAACACTGAAGCTTTCTTT.

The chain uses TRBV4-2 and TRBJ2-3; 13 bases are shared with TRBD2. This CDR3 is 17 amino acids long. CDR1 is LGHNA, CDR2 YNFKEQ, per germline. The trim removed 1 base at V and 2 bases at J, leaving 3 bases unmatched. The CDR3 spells CASSQGLAGGFTDTQYF. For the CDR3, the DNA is TGTGCCAGCAGCCAAGGACTAGCGGGAGGATTCACAGATACGCAGTATTTT.

CDR3 DNA: TGTGCCAGCAGCGTAGAAGGGCTCTCCTACAATGAGCAGTTCTTC. Its translation: CASSVEGLSYNEQFF. V is TRBV9 and J is TRBJ2-1; no reliable D call. Per germline, CDR1 SGDLS and CDR2 YYNGEE. The CDR3 has 15 residues. Between the trimmed V and J ends, which lost 0 bases and 0 bases, there was a span of 7 bases.

The CDR3 region has the DNA TGTGCCAGCAGCTTTCCTTGGCAGGCCAGCTCTGGGGCCAACGTCCTGACTTTC. This sequence encodes CASSFPWQASSGANVLTF. The chain joins TRBV7-9 to TRBJ2-6; D remains unclear. Germline-derived CDR1 and CDR2 are SEHNR and FQNEAQ (reference sequence). The CDR3 is made up of 18 amino acids. Trimming took off 3 bases at V and 0 bases at J, with 15 bases between the two ends.

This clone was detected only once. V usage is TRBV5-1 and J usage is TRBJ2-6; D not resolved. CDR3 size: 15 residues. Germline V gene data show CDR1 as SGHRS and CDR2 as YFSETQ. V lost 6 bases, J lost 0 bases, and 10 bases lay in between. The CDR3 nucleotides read TGCGCCAGCACCCTTACAGCCTCTGGGGCCAACGTCCTGACTTTC. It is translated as CASTLTASGANVLTF.

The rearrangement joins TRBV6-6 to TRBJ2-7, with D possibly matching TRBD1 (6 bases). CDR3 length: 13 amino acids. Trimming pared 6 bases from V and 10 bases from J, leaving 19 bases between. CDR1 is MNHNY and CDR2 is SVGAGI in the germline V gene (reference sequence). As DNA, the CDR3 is TGTGCCAGCAGCCCGGAGCAGGGGACGAAACAGTACGTC. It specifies CASSPEQGTKQYV.

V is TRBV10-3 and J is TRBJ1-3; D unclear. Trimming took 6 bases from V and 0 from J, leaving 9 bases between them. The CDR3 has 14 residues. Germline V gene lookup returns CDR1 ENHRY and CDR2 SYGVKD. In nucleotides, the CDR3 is TGTGCCATCAGAGCCCTAAGCTCTGGAAACACCATATATTTT. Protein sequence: CAIRALSSGNTIYF.

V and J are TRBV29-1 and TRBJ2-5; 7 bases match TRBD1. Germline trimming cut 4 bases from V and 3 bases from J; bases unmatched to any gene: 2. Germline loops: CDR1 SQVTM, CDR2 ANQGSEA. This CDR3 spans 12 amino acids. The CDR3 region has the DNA TGCAGCGTTGCGGGGACAGAAGAGACCCAGTACTTC. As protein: CSVAGTEETQYF.

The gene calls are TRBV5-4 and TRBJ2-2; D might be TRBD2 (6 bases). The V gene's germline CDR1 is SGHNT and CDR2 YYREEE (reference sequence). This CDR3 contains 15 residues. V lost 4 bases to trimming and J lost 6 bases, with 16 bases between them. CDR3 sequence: CASSLDLTSSGELFF. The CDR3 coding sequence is TGTGCCAGCAGCCTCGACCTCACTAGCTCCGGGGAGCTGTTTTTT.